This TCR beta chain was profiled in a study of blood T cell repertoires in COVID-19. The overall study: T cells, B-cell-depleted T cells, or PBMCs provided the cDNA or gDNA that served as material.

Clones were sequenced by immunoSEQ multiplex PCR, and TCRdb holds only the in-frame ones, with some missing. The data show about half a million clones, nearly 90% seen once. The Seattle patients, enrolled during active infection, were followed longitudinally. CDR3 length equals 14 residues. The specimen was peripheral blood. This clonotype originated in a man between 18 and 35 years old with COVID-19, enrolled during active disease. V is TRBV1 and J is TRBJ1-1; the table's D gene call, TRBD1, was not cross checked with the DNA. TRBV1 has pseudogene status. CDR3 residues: CTSSPGQGLSEAFF. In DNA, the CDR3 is TGCACCAGCAGCCCCGGGCAGGGTCTCTCTGAAGCTTTCTTT.